This is a list of T cell receptor beta chains from one sample in a study of T cell responses to AZD1222 COVID-19 vaccine. The assay was immunoSEQ multiplex PCR, and TCRdb's table has in-frame clones only and misses some. The sample comprises 130,000 to 150,000 clones, under 95% of which are singletons, and approximately 2% rests with the top ten. The sample was peripheral blood, taken on day 0 of AZD1222 vaccination. Receptors were obtained from an adult in good health. Each CDR3 is given with its conserved first and last residue. Each record gives: D gene, CDR3 length, V gene, clone size, J gene, CDR3 DNA, CDR3 protein. A D gene is named only where the DNA matches it firmly. Size values are once, few and many counts, or a class for expanded clones, and some rows have none.

>-|12|TRBV13|-|TRBJ1-2
TGTGCCAGCAGCTTTCAGGAACACGGCTACACCTTC
CASSFQEHGYTF
>TRBD2|15|TRBV5-1|once|TRBJ2-1
TGCGCCAGCAGCCCGGGACTAGCGGACTACAATGAGCAGTTCTTC
CASSPGLADYNEQFF
>-|14|TRBV5-1|-|TRBJ2-5
TGCGCCAGCTTAGGGGGAGCGCACCAAGAGACCCAGTACTTC
CASLGGAHQETQYF
>-|14|TRBV2|-|TRBJ1-2
TGTGCCAGCAGTGAACGGCCGGCGTACTATGGCTACACCTTC
CASSERPAYYGYTF
>TRBD1|16|TRBV5-6|-|TRBJ1-6
TGTGCCAGCAGCTCTTACGGGACAGAACATAATTCACCCCTCCACTTT
CASSSYGTEHNSPLHF
>-|14|TRBV7-8|-|TRBJ2-2
TGTGCCAGCAGCTGGGCACGGGACACCGGGGAGCTGTTTTTT
CASSWARDTGELFF
>-|14|TRBV29-1|-|TRBJ2-3
TGCAGCGTTGCGGGGGTCACAAGCACAGATACGCAGTATTTT
CSVAGVTSTDTQYF
>-|16|TRBV5-8|-|TRBJ2-3
TGTGCCAGCAGCTGGGCAGGCGGATTAAGCACAGATACGCAGTATTTT
CASSWAGGLSTDTQYF
>TRBD2|18|TRBV5-5|-|TRBJ2-7
TGTGCCAGCAGCTATCATCCCCTCCTAGCGGGGGGTAACTACGAGCAGTACTTC
CASSYHPLLAGGNYEQYF
>-|15|TRBV14|-|TRBJ1-1
TGTGCCAGCAGCCAATCGACAGGCCTGAACACTGAAGCTTTCTTT
CASSQSTGLNTEAFF
>TRBD2|15|TRBV3-1/TRBV3-2|once|TRBJ2-7
TGTGCCAGCAGCCAAGGGTTAGCGGGAGGGCTCGAGCAGTACTTC
CASSQGLAGGLEQYF
>-|14|TRBV9|-|TRBJ2-7
TGTGCCAGCAGCGTAGGGGGGGCGATATACGAGCAGTACTTC
CASSVGGAIYEQYF
>-|15|TRBV5-1|-|TRBJ2-1
TGCGCCACCTCACGGGGACCCAGCTCCTACAATGAGCAGTTCTTC
CATSRGPSSYNEQFF
>-|15|TRBV5-1|-|TRBJ1-6
TGCGCCAGCAGCTTGGGAATTGGGGGTAATTCACCCCTCCACTTT
CASSLGIGGNSPLHF
>-|14|TRBV27|-|TRBJ1-1
TGTGCCAGCAGGGAGACTAGGTATAACACTGAAGCTTTCTTT
CASRETRYNTEAFF
>-|16|TRBV21-1|few|TRBJ2-3
TGTGCCAGCAGCAAAGATCGCGCGGGACTCACAGATACGCAGTATTTT
CASSKDRAGLTDTQYF
>-|14|TRBV5-1|-|TRBJ1-1
TGCGCCAGCAGCTTGGAGGGGGGATCCACTGAAGCTTTCTTT
CASSLEGGSTEAFF
>TRBD2|16|TRBV7-9|-|TRBJ2-1
TGTGCCAGCAGCATAGGAGGGACTAGCGGGGACAATGAGCAGTTCTTC
CASSIGGTSGDNEQFF
>-|14|TRBV18|-|TRBJ1-1
TGTGCCAGCTCACCGGTAGGGGGAGACACTGAAGCTTTCTTT
CASSPVGGDTEAFF
>-|13|TRBV7-9|-|TRBJ2-1
TGTGCCAGCAGCTTAGTTGGTAACAATGAGCAGTTCTTC
CASSLVGNNEQFF
>-|15|TRBV2|-|TRBJ1-5
TGTGCCAGCAGTGAAAGGGCAGTCAGCAATCAGCCCCAGCATTTT
CASSERAVSNQPQHF
>TRBD2|17|TRBV5-1|-|TRBJ2-2
TGCGCCAGCAGCCCGATCGATACTAGCGGGAACACCGGGGAGCTGTTTTTT
CASSPIDTSGNTGELFF
>TRBD2|17|TRBV19|-|TRBJ2-1
TGTGCCAGTAGTGTCATAGCGGGGGGGCCGAATCAGAATGAGCAGTTCTTC
CASSVIAGGPNQNEQFF
>TRBD1|15|TRBV5-1|-|TRBJ1-1
TGCGCCAGCAGCTTTGGAGACAGGGGGCTGGGTGAAGCTTTCTTT
CASSFGDRGLGEAFF
>TRBD1|15|TRBV9|-|TRBJ2-2
TGTGCCAGCAGCCCTAGGGACAGTAACACCGGGGAGCTGTTTTTT
CASSPRDSNTGELFF
>TRBD2|20|TRBV9|-|TRBJ2-2
TGTGCCAGCAGCCCCCACTTTTCGCGGGGGTCCCCCGAGGGCACCGGGGAGCTGTTTTTT
CASSPHFSRGSPEGTGELFF
>-|14|TRBV7-9|-|TRBJ2-3
TGTGCCAGCAGCTTAGGGGCAGGCACAGATACGCAGTATTTT
CASSLGAGTDTQYF
>TRBD1|15|TRBV5-1|-|TRBJ1-4
TGCGCCAGCAGCGACACACAGGGGGCGAATGAAAAACTGTTTTTT
CASSDTQGANEKLFF
>-|13|TRBV18|-|TRBJ2-7
TGTGCCAGCTCACTCGGGCCCAACTACGAGCAGTACTTC
CASSLGPNYEQYF
>-|12|TRBV5-4|-|TRBJ2-7
TGTGCCAGCAGCGGGAGGTCTCCCGAGCAGTACTTC
CASSGRSPEQYF
>-|11|TRBV30|-|TRBJ1-1
TGTGCCTGGGTACAGGGCGGGGGAGCTTTCTTT
CAWVQGGGAFF
>TRBD1|14|TRBV6-5|-|TRBJ1-6
TGTGCCAGCAGTAACGGACAGGGCCCTTCACCCCTCCACTTT
CASSNGQGPSPLHF
>TRBD1|16|TRBV27|-|TRBJ1-2
TGTGCCAGCAGTCCCCTCAGACAGGGAGGGGACTATGGCTACACCTTC
CASSPLRQGGDYGYTF
>TRBD1|15|TRBV18|-|TRBJ2-5
TGTGCCAGCTCACCACAAAAGGGGGCTAGGGAGACCCAGTACTTC
CASSPQKGARETQYF
>TRBD2|15|TRBV7-8|-|TRBJ2-1
TGTGCCAGCAGCTTGCGGGGGGGCTCCTACAATGAGCAGTTCTTC
CASSLRGGSYNEQFF
>-|13|TRBV29-1|-|TRBJ1-3
TGCAGCGTTGAGAAGGGAACGGGAAACACCATATATTTT
CSVEKGTGNTIYF
>-|15|TRBV11-2|-|TRBJ2-2
TGTGCCAGCAGCTTAGGTCTGGGGGACACCGGGGAGCTGTTTTTT
CASSLGLGDTGELFF
>-|13|TRBV9|-|TRBJ1-1
TGTGCCAGCAGCGTAATGAGGGAGGGGGAAGCTTTCTTT
CASSVMREGEAFF
>-|14|TRBV7-9|-|TRBJ1-1
TGTGCCAGCAGCTTACTGGGGGAGAACACTGAAGCTTTCTTT
CASSLLGENTEAFF
>-|14|TRBV18|-|TRBJ2-1
TGTGCCAGCTCACCACGCTCAGGGAACGATGAGCAGTTCTTC
CASSPRSGNDEQFF
>-|15|TRBV6-5|-|TRBJ1-1
TGTGCCAGCAGGAGGATGTTGGGGGTGAACACTGAAGCTTTCTTT
CASRRMLGVNTEAFF
>-|11|TRBV6-5|-|TRBJ1-1
TGTGCCAGCACGAGGAACACTGAAGCTTTCTTT
CASTRNTEAFF
>-|14|TRBV2|-|TRBJ1-1
TGTGCCAGCAGTGAAGCTGGGGGCAACACTGAAGCTTTCTTT
CASSEAGGNTEAFF
>-|13|TRBV6-5|-|TRBJ1-4
TGTGCCAGCAGTTCCAGGCTTAATGAAAAACTGTTTTTT
CASSSRLNEKLFF
>-|14|TRBV29-1|-|TRBJ2-3
TGCAGCGTCCTCCAGCAGGGGAGGACAGATACGCAGTATTTT
CSVLQQGRTDTQYF
>-|12|TRBV2|-|TRBJ2-1
TGTGCCAGCAGTGATCGGGCTATAGGGCAGTTCTTC
CASSDRAIGQFF
>TRBD2|16|TRBV5-1|-|TRBJ2-7
TGCGCCAGCAGCTTGTCCTGGACTAGCTCCTCCTACGAGCAGTACTTC
CASSLSWTSSSYEQYF
>TRBD2|17|TRBV7-2|-|TRBJ2-3
TGTGCCAGCAGCAAATCTAGCGGGAGAGAACCTACAGATACGCAGTATTTT
CASSKSSGREPTDTQYF
>-|15|TRBV4-1|-|TRBJ2-3
TGCGCCAGCAGCCAAAGGCCCGTAAGCACAGATACGCAGTATTTT
CASSQRPVSTDTQYF
>TRBD2|16|TRBV10-3|-|TRBJ2-7
TGTGCCATCAGGGACCCGGCTAGCGGGAGCTCCTACGAGCAGTACTTC
CAIRDPASGSSYEQYF
>TRBD1|13|TRBV2|once|TRBJ1-2
TGTGCCAGCAGCTTGACAGGGAGAGATGGCTACACCTTC
CASSLTGRDGYTF
>-|15|TRBV21-1|once|TRBJ1-2
TGTGCCAGCAGCATTGTGACAGGGACTATCGGGAACTACACCTTC
CASSIVTGTIGNYTF
>-|14|TRBV6-5|-|TRBJ1-2
TGTGCCAGCAGTTATCGGGACCTCATGGGAGGCTACACCTTC
CASSYRDLMGGYTF
>TRBD1|12|TRBV12-5|once|TRBJ1-4
TGTGCTAGTGGTGACAGGGATGAAAAACTGTTTTTT
CASGDRDEKLFF
>-|12|TRBV3-1/TRBV3-2|-|TRBJ2-7
TGTGCCAGCAGCCCAGTTGGGGGGGAGCAGTACTTC
CASSPVGGEQYF